The rows below give T cell receptor beta chains drawn from one sample of a study of beta chain features in type 1 diabetes. Clones were sequenced by immunoSEQ multiplex PCR, and TCRdb holds only the in-frame ones, with some missing. The table shows just over 150,000 clones, with more than 9.5% occurring only once. The sample taken for sequencing was central memory CD4+ T cells from blood. The receptors here all came from a man aged 18 to 29 in good health. CDR3s include the opening cysteine and the closing phenylalanine or tryptophan. A D gene is named only where the DNA matches it firmly. Clone size is not always given. Where it is, it says once, few, many or a class for expanded clones.

J,V,size,D,DNA,CDR3
TRBJ1-2,TRBV28,many,-,TGTGCCAGCAGCCTCAGCAACTATGGCTACACCTTC,CASSLSNYGYTF
TRBJ1-3,TRBV20-1,few,-,TGCAGTGCTAGAGGTGGAAACACCATATATTTT,CSARGGNTIYF
TRBJ1-4,TRBV9,-,-,TGTGCCAGCAGCCCCAGCGGGGGCCCGTCTAATGAAAAACTGTTTTTT,CASSPSGGPSNEKLFF
TRBJ2-5,TRBV20-1,few,-,TGCAGTGCTAGAGGGTACGAGACCCAGTACTTC,CSARGYETQYF
TRBJ2-7,TRBV6-1,few,-,TGTGCCAGCCGTGGCCGGCCCCTTTACGAGCAGTACTTC,CASRGRPLYEQYF
TRBJ2-5,TRBV5-1,few,TRBD1,TGCGCCAGCAGCTGGGGACAGCCTCAAGAGACCCAGTACTTC,CASSWGQPQETQYF
TRBJ1-1,TRBV19,-,-,TGTGCCAGTACCATGACGGGGGTCACTGAAGCTTTCTTT,CASTMTGVTEAFF
TRBJ1-2,TRBV9,-,-,TGTGCCAGCAGCGTAGAGAGCAGGGGTAACTATGGCTACACCTTC,CASSVESRGNYGYTF
TRBJ2-3,TRBV7-2,many,TRBD2,TGTGCCAGCAGCCCTTATTTTAGCGGGGGGAACACAGATACGCAGTATTTT,CASSPYFSGGNTDTQYF
TRBJ2-3,TRBV14,-,TRBD2,TGTGCCAGCAGCCGACAACTAGCGGGGGCCTCCACAGATACGCAGTATTTT,CASSRQLAGASTDTQYF
TRBJ1-2,TRBV19,few,-,TGTGCCAGTAGTCCCGGGACTGAAAGTGGTGGCTACACCTTC,CASSPGTESGGYTF
TRBJ1-4,TRBV5-1,-,-,TGCGCCAGCAGCTTGGATTTATCTTATGAAAAACTGTTTTTT,CASSLDLSYEKLFF
TRBJ1-5,TRBV27,few,-,TGTGCCAGCAGTTCTCGGGGGGATCAGCCCCAGCATTTT,CASSSRGDQPQHF
TRBJ2-1,TRBV2,-,-,TGTGCCAGCATTCGGCGACAGACTTACAATGAGCAGTTCTTC,CASIRRQTYNEQFF
TRBJ2-3,TRBV30,few,TRBD2,TGTGCCCGAAATAGCGGGGGCAGCACAGATACGCAGTATTTT,CARNSGGSTDTQYF
TRBJ1-2,TRBV29-1,few,-,TGCAGCGTTGAAGGCGGGGGCTATGGCTACACCTTC,CSVEGGGYGYTF
TRBJ2-1,TRBV5-6,few,TRBD2,TGTGCCAGCAGCCGAGGACTAGATAAGGAGCAGTTCTTC,CASSRGLDKEQFF
TRBJ2-1,TRBV7-2,many,TRBD2,TGTGCCAGCAGCCTCAGCGGGAGCTCCTACAATGAGCAGTTCTTC,CASSLSGSSYNEQFF
TRBJ1-1,TRBV11-3,-,-,TGTGCCAGCAGCTTAGAAGGGGGAATTGGTACTGAAGCTTTCTTT,CASSLEGGIGTEAFF
TRBJ1-2,TRBV27,many,-,TGTGCCAGCAGTTACCGCGGAGGTAGGGGCTACACCTTC,CASSYRGGRGYTF
TRBJ1-1,TRBV20-1,-,-,TGCAGTGCTAGCAGGGGTTCTGAAGCTTTCTTT,CSASRGSEAFF
TRBJ2-4,TRBV4-1,few,-,TGCGCCAGCAGCCAAGATCTTAATTCCATAGCCAAAAACATTCAGTACTTC,CASSQDLNSIAKNIQYF
TRBJ2-1,TRBV7-3,-,TRBD2,TGTGCCAGCAGCATAGGACTAGCGGAGGACAATGAGCAGTTCTTC,CASSIGLAEDNEQFF
TRBJ1-4,TRBV29-1,-,-,TGCAGCGTGCAGGGGTGGGGCGATGAAAAACTGTTTTTT,CSVQGWGDEKLFF
TRBJ2-5,TRBV10-3,-,-,TGTGCCATCAGTGATCCTTTGGGCAGGGGGGTGGAGACCCAGTACTTC,CAISDPLGRGVETQYF
TRBJ2-3,TRBV6-5,few,-,TGTGCCAGCAGTGACTTGAGAGTGAAGTATTTT,CASSDLRVKYF
TRBJ2-7,TRBV7-2,-,-,TGTGCCAGCAGCTTCTCCTACGAGCAGTACTTC,CASSFSYEQYF